This TCR beta chain was documented in a study of CD8 T cells in Susac syndrome. The authors reverse transcribed roughly 0.5 to 1 ug RNA with random hexamers. MiXCR, applied by TCRdb to the immunoSEQ multiplex PCR reads, yields one record per CDR3 protein. The table includes some 200,000 distinct CDR3 sequences, roughly 92% detected once. Germline V gene data show CDR1 as MNHEY and CDR2 as SVGEGT. The length of the CDR3 is 14 residues. V lost 4 bases to trimming and J lost 7 bases, with 16 bases between them. This sequence was found in a human donor with multiple sclerosis. The sample taken for sequencing was CD8+ T cells from PBMCs. The rearrangement links TRBV6-2 or TRBV6-3 to TRBJ1-2, with D uncertain. The CDR3 coding sequence is TGTGCCAGCAGTTCCCAATTCGTGTCGCCTGGCTACACCTTC. It is translated as CASSSQFVSPGYTF.